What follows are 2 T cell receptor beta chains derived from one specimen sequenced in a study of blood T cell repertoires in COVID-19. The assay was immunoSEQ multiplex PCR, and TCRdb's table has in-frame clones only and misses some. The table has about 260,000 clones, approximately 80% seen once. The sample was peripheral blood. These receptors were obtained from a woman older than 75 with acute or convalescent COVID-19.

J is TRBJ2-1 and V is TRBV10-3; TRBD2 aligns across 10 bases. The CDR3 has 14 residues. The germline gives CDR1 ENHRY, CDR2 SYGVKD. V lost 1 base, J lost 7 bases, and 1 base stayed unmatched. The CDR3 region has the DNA TGTGCCATCAGTGAGTTTAGCGGGAGGAATGAGCAGTTCTTC. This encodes CAISEFSGRNEQFF.

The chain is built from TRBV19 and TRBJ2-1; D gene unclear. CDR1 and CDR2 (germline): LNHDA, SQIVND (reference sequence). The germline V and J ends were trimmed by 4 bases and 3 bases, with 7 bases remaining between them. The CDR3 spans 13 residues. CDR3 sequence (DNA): TGTGCCAGTAGTACGGGTCGCTACAATGAGCAGTTCTTC. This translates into CASSTGRYNEQFF.